The present T cell receptor beta chain was sequenced within a study of T-cell memory formation after mild COVID-19. The study, taken as a whole, reports: While clones contracting from day 15 to 85 were balanced between CD4 and CD8, later expanders leaned CD4+. CD4+ clones that contracted lay mainly in CM and EM; CD8+ ones lay in EMRA.

Constant-segment primers were used for 5'RACE, and the resulting TCR alpha and TCR beta cDNA libraries carried sample barcodes and UMIs. TCRdb called the 5' RACE reads again in MiXCR, with one record for every CDR3 protein. This table has approximately 89,000 distinct CDR3 sequences, more than 10% appearing once. Trimming removed 1 base from V and 1 base from J, with 10 bases in between. The CDR3 has 14 amino acids. Germline-derived CDR1 and CDR2 are DFQATT and SNEGSKA (reference sequence). Remarks on this clonotype: Its specificity is unknown.

This sequence was found in a man younger than 30 who had mild COVID-19 (a few samples of this study predate the infection). Cell type and time point are not known. The sequencing input was PBMCs or a T cell subset sorted from them (not recorded which). The chain employs TRBV20-1 and TRBJ1-1, with a tentative D call TRBD1 (5 bases). CDR3 coding DNA: TGCAGTGCTAGAGGGATTGGACAGAACACTGAAGCTTTCTTT. Translating it yields CSARGIGQNTEAFF.